This T cell receptor beta chain derives from a study of shared clonotypes between healthy human individuals. This table comes from immunoSEQ multiplex PCR, and its TCRdb copy is limited to in-frame clones, with some not included. The table records over a million clones, roughly 74% of them present only once. This clone was found a few times. The TCR sequence derives from a man younger than 35 in good health. Some clones in this sample may be carry-over from other donors' samples. Material: memory CD4+ T cells from PBMCs. Subset defined: CD45RA-negative fraction.

The CDR3 sequence is CASSHPSYEQYF. The DNA for the CDR3 is TGTGCCAGCAGCCATCCATCCTACGAGCAGTACTTC. The chain has TRBV14 and TRBJ2-7; D is ambiguous. Trimming removed 3 bases at V and 1 base at J, with 4 bases between. This CDR3 spans 12 amino acids. Germline-derived CDR1 and CDR2 are SGHDN and FVKESK.